This is a list of T cell receptor beta chains from one sample in a study of T cell responses to AZD1222 COVID-19 vaccine. Here immunoSEQ multiplex PCR was the method, and the copy in TCRdb shows in-frame clones only, minus some. Seen here are around 180,000 clones, 80% to 90% observed once, and the top ten hold 6.5% to 8.5%. The sequencing here drew on peripheral blood, taken on day 0 of AZD1222 vaccination. Receptors originate from an adult in good health. The CDR3 runs from the conserved cysteine through the conserved F or W. A D gene is named only where the DNA matches it firmly.

TRBV4-2	.	TRBJ1-3	CASSLLTNSGNTIYF
TRBV4-3	.	TRBJ1-3	CASSQETKISGNTIYF
TRBV5-6	.	TRBJ1-6	CASSSLGGEPGNSPLHF
TRBV12-3/TRBV12-4	.	TRBJ1-2	CASSLRSGGSYTF
TRBV2	.	TRBJ2-5	CASSEDSTQYF
TRBV28	.	TRBJ1-2	CASSLFGYTF
TRBV27	TRBD2	TRBJ2-3	CASSFSASGGDTQYF
TRBV12-3/TRBV12-4	.	TRBJ1-2	CASSPTPAGGYTF
TRBV15	TRBD2	TRBJ2-5	CATSRDLLAGTGETQYF
TRBV29-1	.	TRBJ2-3	CSGSGVRTDTQYF
TRBV6-2/TRBV6-3	.	TRBJ1-5	CASSFGLGEQPQHF
TRBV6-4	.	TRBJ1-3	CASSDSGKTLNTIYF
TRBV9	TRBD1	TRBJ1-2	CASSPTGEEDYGYTF
TRBV7-2	.	TRBJ2-3	CASSLDASTDTQYF
TRBV5-6	.	TRBJ2-3	CASSSVPDTQYF
TRBV4-1	.	TRBJ2-2	CASSQVGGITGELFF
TRBV2	TRBD1	TRBJ2-1	CASSQTGGPRVF
TRBV13	.	TRBJ1-4	CASRRQNLNEKLFF
TRBV9	.	TRBJ2-3	CASRDRNTQYF
TRBV6-5	TRBD1	TRBJ2-7	CASSSIGTGEYEQYF
TRBV6-5	TRBD1	TRBJ1-1	CASAPGGGNTEAFF
TRBV7-8	.	TRBJ2-7	CASSPIPESYEQYF
TRBV5-6	.	TRBJ2-7	CASSLSGFYEQYF
TRBV9	.	TRBJ2-5	CASSIGTYTKETQYF
TRBV10-3	.	TRBJ1-6	CAISVSTGLNSPLHF
TRBV7-9	TRBD1	TRBJ2-3	CASSQGDITDTQYF
TRBV9	TRBD1	TRBJ1-5	CASSEGTGGLNQPQHF
TRBV19	TRBD1	TRBJ1-5	CASSIGTGGNQPQHF
TRBV6-2/TRBV6-3	.	TRBJ2-7	CASSYGGGFYEQYF
TRBV7-9	TRBD1	TRBJ2-5	CASSNRGRETQYF
TRBV7-3	TRBD2	TRBJ2-3	CASSLVAGPRGTQYF
TRBV28	.	TRBJ2-7	CASSLPPYEQYF
TRBV6-5	TRBD1	TRBJ2-1	CASRLGQGVYNEQFF
TRBV10-3	.	TRBJ2-1	CAISLGADNEQFF
TRBV18	TRBD1	TRBJ2-5	CASSPDQGVVETQYF
TRBV9	.	TRBJ1-5	CASSVGDTNQPQHF
TRBV4-1	.	TRBJ2-5	CASSQDTGAGETQYF
TRBV9	.	TRBJ2-3	CASSVEGQIGTDTQYF
TRBV11-2	.	TRBJ2-3	CASSPWATWAEGTDTQYF
TRBV2	.	TRBJ1-5	CASSEGPGNQPQHF
TRBV7-9	TRBD2	TRBJ2-5	CASSLIAGGRETQYF
TRBV5-1	TRBD2	TRBJ2-5	CASSLGPGLAGETQYF
TRBV9	TRBD1	TRBJ2-5	CASSSWTGGIGETQYF
TRBV3-1/TRBV3-2	.	TRBJ2-1	CASSQGRRDNEQFF
TRBV25-1	.	TRBJ2-2	CASKRIGGGELFF
TRBV19	.	TRBJ1-2	CASSIVAGDGYTF
TRBV29-1	.	TRBJ1-2	CSVTPSGGSYGYTF
TRBV7-9	TRBD1	TRBJ1-2	CASSLGRSGGVGYTF
TRBV6-5	TRBD1	TRBJ1-2	CASSIDRAYGYTF
TRBV7-9	TRBD1	TRBJ2-5	CASSETGAETQYF
TRBV5-4	.	TRBJ1-6	CASSFQGAGALHF
TRBV3-1/TRBV3-2	.	TRBJ1-2	CASSQISGYLYGYTF
TRBV27	.	TRBJ1-5	CASSLVAPGGGSFGQPQHF
TRBV29-1	.	TRBJ1-2	CSVVESYGYTF
TRBV10-2	.	TRBJ2-1	CASSESGGPRYNEQFF
TRBV7-2	TRBD2	TRBJ2-7	CASSLDRTSGGYEQYF
TRBV7-2	.	TRBJ1-2	CASSSAAGFYGYTF